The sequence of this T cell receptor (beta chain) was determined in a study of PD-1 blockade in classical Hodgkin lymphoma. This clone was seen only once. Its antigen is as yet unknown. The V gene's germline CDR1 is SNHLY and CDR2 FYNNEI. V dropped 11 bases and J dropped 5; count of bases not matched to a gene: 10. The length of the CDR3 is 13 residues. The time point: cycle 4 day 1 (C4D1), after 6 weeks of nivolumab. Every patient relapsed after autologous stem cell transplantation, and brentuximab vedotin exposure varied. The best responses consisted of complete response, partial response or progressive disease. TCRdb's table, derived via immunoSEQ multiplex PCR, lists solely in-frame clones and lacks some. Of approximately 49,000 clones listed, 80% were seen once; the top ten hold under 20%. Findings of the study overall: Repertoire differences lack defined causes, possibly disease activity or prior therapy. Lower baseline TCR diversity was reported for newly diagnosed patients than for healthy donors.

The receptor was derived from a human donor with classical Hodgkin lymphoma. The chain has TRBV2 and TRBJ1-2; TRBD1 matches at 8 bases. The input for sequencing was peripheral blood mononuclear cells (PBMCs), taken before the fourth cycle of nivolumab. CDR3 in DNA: TGTGCCCGCTTGGACAGGGCGGAATATGGCTACACCTTC. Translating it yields CARLDRAEYGYTF.